The present T cell receptor (beta chain) was sequenced within a study of tumor-infiltrating lymphocytes in primary liver carcinoma. Overall study results and limits: Relative to blood, tumors carried a significantly larger fraction of the repertoire in their top 250 clones (p = 0.039).

Without any cell sorting, roughly 17-31 mg of bulk tissue yielded co-extracted RNA and DNA. This clonotype was counted ten times or more. Its antigen is unidentified. Using a constant-region primer together with ProtoScript II reverse transcriptase, TCR beta cDNA was made from 500 to 650 ng of total RNA. Employing slightly modified ARM-PCR, three nested multiplex PCR rounds were run, and these gave rise to the TCR beta libraries. Both of the initial two PCR rounds ran for roughly 11 cycles and employed TRBV1-TRBV30 forward primers alongside a C-beta reverse primer. TCRdb recomputed calls from the multiplex PCR reads with MiXCR, one row per CDR3 protein. The repertoire holds about 130,000 distinct CDR3 sequences, approximately 64% seen once, with roughly 8% in the top ten. Losses at the gene ends were 3 bases for V and 9 bases for J; bases not matched to a gene: 10. CDR3 length: 16 amino acids. CDR1 SGHRS and CDR2 YFSETQ come from the germline V gene.

The sample taken for sequencing was liver tumor tissue from sampling region 3. Subset specified: tumor region T3, left-lateral pole. This rearrangement joins TRBV5-1 to TRBJ2-1, with 12 bases lining up with TRBD2. This TCR came from a woman in her sixties with primary liver carcinoma and hepatitis B virus infection. CDR3 in DNA: TGCGCCAGCAGCTGGGTGACTAGCGGGAGTGGCGGTGAGCAGTTCTTC. This encodes CASSWVTSGSGGEQFF. The complete variable domain, with remaining parts taken from reference TRBV5-1 and TRBJ2-1, reads KAGVTQTPRYLIKTRGQQVTLSCSPISGHRSVSWYQQTPGQGLQFLFEYFSETQRNKGNFPGRFSGRQFSNSRSEMNVSTLELGDSALYLCASSWVTSGSGGEQFFGPGTRLTVL.